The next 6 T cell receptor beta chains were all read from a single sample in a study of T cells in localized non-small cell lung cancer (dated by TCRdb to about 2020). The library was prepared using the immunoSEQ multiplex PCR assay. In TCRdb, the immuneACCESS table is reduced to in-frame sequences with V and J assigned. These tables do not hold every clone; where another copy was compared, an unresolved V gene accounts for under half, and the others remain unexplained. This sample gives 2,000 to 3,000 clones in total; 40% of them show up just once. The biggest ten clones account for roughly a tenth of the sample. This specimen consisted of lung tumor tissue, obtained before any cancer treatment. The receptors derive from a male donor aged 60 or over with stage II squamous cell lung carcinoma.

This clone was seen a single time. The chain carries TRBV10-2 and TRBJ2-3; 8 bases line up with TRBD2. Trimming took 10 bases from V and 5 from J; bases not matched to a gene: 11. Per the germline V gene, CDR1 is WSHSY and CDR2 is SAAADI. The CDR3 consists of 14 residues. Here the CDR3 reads CATKHPAGVDTQYF. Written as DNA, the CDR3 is TGCGCCACTAAACACCCAGCGGGGGTAGATACGCAGTATTTT.

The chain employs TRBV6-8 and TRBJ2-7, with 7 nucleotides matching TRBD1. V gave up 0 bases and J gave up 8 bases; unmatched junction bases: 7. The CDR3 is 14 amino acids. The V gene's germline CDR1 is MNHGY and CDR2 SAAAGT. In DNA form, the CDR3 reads TGTGCCAGCAGTTACTCTGGGACAGTGAGTAAGCAGTACTTC. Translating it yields CASSYSGTVSKQYF.

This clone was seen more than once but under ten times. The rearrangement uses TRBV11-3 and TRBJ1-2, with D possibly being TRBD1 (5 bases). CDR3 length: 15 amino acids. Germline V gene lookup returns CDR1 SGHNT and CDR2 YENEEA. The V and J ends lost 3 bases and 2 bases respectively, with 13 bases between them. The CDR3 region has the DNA TGTGCCAGCAGCTTGGCCCGGGACGGGAACTATGGCTACACCTTC. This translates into CASSLARDGNYGYTF.

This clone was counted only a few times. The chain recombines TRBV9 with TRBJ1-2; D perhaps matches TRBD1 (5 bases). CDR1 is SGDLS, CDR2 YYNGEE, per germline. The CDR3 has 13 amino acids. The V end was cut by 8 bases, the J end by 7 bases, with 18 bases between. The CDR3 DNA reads TGTGCCAGATCCAGAGGGACTAGCGGTGGCTACACCTTC. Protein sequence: CARSRGTSGGYTF.

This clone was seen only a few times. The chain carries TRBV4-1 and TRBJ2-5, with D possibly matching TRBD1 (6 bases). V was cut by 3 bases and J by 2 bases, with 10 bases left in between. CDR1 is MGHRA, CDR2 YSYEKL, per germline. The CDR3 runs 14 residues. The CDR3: CASSHQDSQETQYF. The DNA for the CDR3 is TGCGCCAGCAGCCACCAGGACAGTCAAGAGACCCAGTACTTC.

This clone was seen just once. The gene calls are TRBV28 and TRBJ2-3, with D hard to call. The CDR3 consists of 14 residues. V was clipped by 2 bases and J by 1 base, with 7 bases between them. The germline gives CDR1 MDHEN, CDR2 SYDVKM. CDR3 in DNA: TGTGCCAGCAGTTTAAGCCCCCGCACAGATACGCAGTATTTT. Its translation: CASSLSPRTDTQYF.